The 15 T cell receptor beta chains presented below share a single source sample, sequenced in a study of regulatory T cells in long-lasting Graves disease. Indicated time point: newly diagnosed GD, antithyroid drugs for less than 3 months. From PBMCs, RNA was extracted and then used to make the TCR library. Combining iRepertoire HTBI primers with Arm-PCR of CDR3 regions, the authors built TCR beta libraries. TCRdb passed the multiplex PCR reads through MiXCR, listing each CDR3 protein once. In the table there are 530,000 or so distinct CDR3 sequences, about 16% of which are singletons. This sample was also put to use in a study of T cells in Graves' hyperthyroidism and ophthalmopathy.

Sequences were derived from peripheral blood mononuclear cells (PBMCs), sampled at new diagnosis, from a patient treated with antithyroid drugs. The receptors stem from a young man with Graves disease.

A few counts support this clonotype. This chain connects TRBV19 to TRBJ1-2, with no clear D. The CDR3 has 15 amino acids. Per the germline V gene, CDR1 is LNHDA and CDR2 is SQIVND (reference sequence). V lost 6 bases and J 2 bases, leaving 16 bases between the germline ends. In DNA, the CDR3 is TGTGCCAGTAGCACCTCGGCGGGTTCGAACTATGGCTACACCTTC. Protein: CASSTSAGSNYGYTF.

Comment on this clonotype: A clone one base away is much larger, so this may be a read error. The chain couples TRBV28 to TRBJ2-7, with no clear D. The CDR3 is made up of 14 amino acids. Trimming removed 1 base from V and 6 bases from J, with 13 bases in between. The germline V gene encodes CDR1 MDHEN and CDR2 SYDVKM. CDR3 sequence (DNA): TGTGCCAGCAGTTTATCCTTGGGCCTCCGCGAGCAGTACTTC. It yields the protein CASSLSLGLREQYF.

This clonotype was detected ten times or more. The chain employs TRBV5-1 and TRBJ1-4; no reliable D call. Germline values: CDR1 SGHRS, CDR2 YFSETQ. Trimming cost V 2 bases and J 3 bases, with 8 bases left between them. This CDR3 spans 14 amino acids. The CDR3 DNA sequence: TGCGCCAGCAGCTTCACCGTATCTAATGAAAAACTGTTTTTT. It encodes CASSFTVSNEKLFF.

This clonotype has at least ten counts. The chain uses TRBV18 and TRBJ2-1, with D hard to call. V was cut by 8 bases and J by 7 bases, with 12 bases left in between. Looked up from germline, CDR1 is KGHSH and CDR2 is LQKENI. The CDR3 totals 12 residues. CDR3 bases: TGTGCCAGCAGCCCCGGACGGAATGAGCAGTTCTTC. It encodes CASSPGRNEQFF.

V gene TRBV5-4 combines with J gene TRBJ2-7; 10 nucleotides agree with TRBD1. The ends lost 4 bases at V and 3 bases at J; junction bases unmatched: 10. The CDR3 has 16 residues. Per the germline V gene, CDR1 is SGHNT and CDR2 is YYREEE (reference sequence). For the CDR3, the DNA is TGTGCCAGCAGCCTCACCGGGACAGGGGCGCACTACGAGCAGTACTTC. Its protein is CASSLTGTGAHYEQYF.

There are many counts of this clonotype. The rearrangement uses TRBV28 and TRBJ1-2, with TRBD1 as a possible D gene (5 bases). This CDR3 region has 17 residues. The germline gives CDR1 MDHEN, CDR2 SYDVKM. V lost 4 bases and J 0 bases, leaving 18 bases between the germline ends. The CDR3 DNA is TGTGCCAGCAGTTCTGCCGTTGGGGGGAGAGCTAACTATGGCTACACCTTC. This gives the protein CASSSAVGGRANYGYTF.

Ten or more counts support this clonotype. The genes are TRBV30 and TRBJ1-2; D is perhaps TRBD1 (6 bases). V lost 5 bases to trimming and J lost 4 bases, with 11 bases between them. The CDR3 is 12 amino acids. Germline CDR1 reads GTSNPN; CDR2 reads SVGIG (reference sequence). This chain's CDR3 is CAWDRLGYGYTF. For the CDR3, the DNA is TGTGCCTGGGACAGGCTCGGCTATGGCTACACCTTC.

This clonotype was seen many times. The chain has TRBV6-1 and TRBJ2-7; possible D gene TRBD1, 5 bases. In germline, CDR1 is MNHNS, CDR2 SASEGT. Trimming shortened V by 5 bases and J by 1 base, and 12 bases separated the two germline ends. The CDR3 totals 14 residues. The CDR3 coding sequence is TGTGCCAGCAGTCCCTCGACAGCTTCCTACGAGCAGTACTTC. It is translated as CASSPSTASYEQYF.

CDR3: CAWSVGQALGYTF. CDR3 sequence (DNA): TGTGCCTGGAGTGTGGGGCAGGCGCTTGGCTACACCTTC. The rearrangement joins TRBV30 to TRBJ1-2; tentative D call: TRBD1 (5 bases). The germline gives CDR1 GTSNPN, CDR2 SVGIG (reference sequence). The length of the CDR3 is 13 residues. Trimming removed 0 bases at V and 7 bases at J, with 12 bases between.

This clonotype was seen at least ten times. The chain joins TRBV11-2 to TRBJ2-3; a weak D match, TRBD2 (6 bases). CDR3 size: 12 residues. V was clipped by 8 bases and J by 6 bases, with 12 bases between them. Germline V gives CDR1 SGHAT, CDR2 FQNNGV. Written as DNA, the CDR3 is TGTGCCAGCGGGGACGGAGGGGATACGCAGTATTTT. Encoded protein: CASGDGGDTQYF.

There are a few counts of this clonotype. The chain employs TRBV18 and TRBJ1-6; D might be TRBD1 (6 bases). CDR3 length: 16 amino acids. V was pared by 2 bases and J by 5 bases, with 13 bases between. The V gene's germline CDR1 is KGHSH and CDR2 LQKENI. The chain's CDR3 is CASSPEGGGNNSPLHF. The DNA for the CDR3 is TGTGCCAGCTCACCAGAAGGGGGAGGGAATAATTCACCCCTCCACTTT.

This clonotype was counted between two and nine times. J is TRBJ2-1 and V is TRBV6-9; D is undetermined. The CDR3 totals 16 residues. V was pared by 3 bases and J by 2 bases, with 14 bases between. In germline, CDR1 is MNHGY, CDR2 SVAAGI. CDR3 protein: CASSYLWVPPYNEQFF. The CDR3 DNA is TGTGCCAGCAGTTACCTATGGGTCCCTCCCTACAATGAGCAGTTCTTC.

Notes on this clonotype: This may arise from a read error, as a much more abundant clone is one base away. The chain joins TRBV12-3 or TRBV12-4 to TRBJ2-1; unclear D gene. The J call may be in error: the DNA end matches TRBJ2-5 better. The CDR3 covers 14 residues. The CDR3 DNA follows: TGTGCCAGCAGTTTACTTCGGACGGGAGAGACCCAGTACTTC. It yields the protein CASSLLRTGETQYF.

V usage is TRBV29-1 and J usage is TRBJ1-3; D gene ambiguous. Germline values: CDR1 SQVTM, CDR2 ANQGSEA. V was cut by 8 bases and J by 3 bases, with 14 bases left in between. This CDR3 contains 13 residues. The CDR3 nucleotides read TGCAGCATTCGACGGGAGTTTGGAAACACCATATATTTT. Encoded protein: CSIRREFGNTIYF.

This clonotype has just a few counts. The chain links TRBV29-1 to TRBJ2-5; a possible D gene is TRBD1 (7 bases). V lost 3 bases and J lost 4, with 12 bases in between. Germline V CDR1 and CDR2: SQVTM, ANQGSEA. The CDR3 totals 13 residues. CDR3 sequence: CSVEEGAGETQYF. CDR3 coding DNA: TGCAGCGTTGAGGAGGGGGCAGGAGAGACCCAGTACTTC.